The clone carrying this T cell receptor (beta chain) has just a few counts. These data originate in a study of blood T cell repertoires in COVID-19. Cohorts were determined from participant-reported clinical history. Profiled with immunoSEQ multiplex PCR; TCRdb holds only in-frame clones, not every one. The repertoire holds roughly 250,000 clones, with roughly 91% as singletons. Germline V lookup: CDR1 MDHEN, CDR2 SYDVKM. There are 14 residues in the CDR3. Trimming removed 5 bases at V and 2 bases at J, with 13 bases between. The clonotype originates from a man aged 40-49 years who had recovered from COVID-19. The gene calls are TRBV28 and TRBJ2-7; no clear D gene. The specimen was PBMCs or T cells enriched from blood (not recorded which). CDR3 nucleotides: TGTGCCAGCAGTCTTGCTCAACAAACCTACGAGCAGTACTTC. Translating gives CASSLAQQTYEQYF.